This T cell receptor beta chain was documented in a study of T cells after yellow fever vaccination. With 8 bases removed from V and 5 bases from J, the gap between germline ends came to 24 bases. The CDR3 runs 16 residues. Germline V gene sequence: CDR1 LNHNV, CDR2 YYDKDF (reference sequence). Study-wide results and limits: Subsequent booster samples again held most clones from primary vaccination (96% CD4, roughly 88% CD8).

In regard to this clonotype: Its cognate antigen is unknown.

The 5'RACE template-switching step produced TCR cDNA and added a universal primer site and UMIs. One entry per CDR3 protein, called by TCRdb with MiXCR from the 5' RACE reads. Of hundreds of thousands of distinct CDR3 sequences detected, around 20% appear once; the ten largest clones hold 15% to 20%. The receptor was isolated from a young man who received the YFV17D yellow fever vaccine. The V and J genes are TRBV15 and TRBJ1-2; D might be TRBD1 (5 bases). The specimen comprised PBMCs, sampled before the yellow fever booster vaccination. The CDR3 here is CATAGTDEGDVYGYTF. The CDR3 DNA reads as TGTGCCACCGCCGGGACGGATGAAGGGGATGTTTATGGCTACACCTTC.